The 2 T cell receptor beta chains below were found in one sample sequenced in a study of metastatic and nonmetastatic thyroid tumors. Through MiXCR, TCRdb re-clonotyped the PCR reads. Of about 27,000 clones in the sample, approximately 15% were seen once. Thyroid surgery had not been preceded by any treatment in any patient. The sequencing sample was made of blood. The receptors derive from a male donor with papillary thyroid cancer or a benign thyroid nodule (not recorded which). Some clones in this sample may be carry-over from other donors' samples.

This clone was seen a few times. The chain joins TRBV11-2 to TRBJ2-7; 9 bases match TRBD1. Germline V CDR1 and CDR2: SGHAT, FQNNGV. After removal of 1 base from V and 6 bases from J, the junction contained 4 bases not matched to a gene. The CDR3 is made up of 14 amino acids. The CDR3 DNA follows: TGTGCCAGCAGCTTAGGGACAGGGGTCCTCGAGCAGTACTTC. This codes for CASSLGTGVLEQYF.

This clone turned up a few times. The chain combines TRBV20-1 with TRBJ2-3; no clear D gene. Germline assignment: CDR1 DFQATT and CDR2 SNEGSKA (reference sequence). Trimming cost V 0 bases and J 1 base, with 8 bases left between them. The CDR3 contains 14 residues. The DNA for the CDR3 is TGCAGTGCTAGAGATCATAGGGGCACAGATACGCAGTATTTT. This gives the protein CSARDHRGTDTQYF.